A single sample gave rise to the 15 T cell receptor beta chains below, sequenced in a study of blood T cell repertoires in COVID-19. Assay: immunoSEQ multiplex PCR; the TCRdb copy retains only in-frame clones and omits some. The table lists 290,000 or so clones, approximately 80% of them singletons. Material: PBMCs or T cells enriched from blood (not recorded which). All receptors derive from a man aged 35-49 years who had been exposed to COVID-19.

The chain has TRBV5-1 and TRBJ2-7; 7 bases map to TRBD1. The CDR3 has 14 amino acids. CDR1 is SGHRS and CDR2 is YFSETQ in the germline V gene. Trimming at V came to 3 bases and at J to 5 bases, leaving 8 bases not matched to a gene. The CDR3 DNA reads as TGCGCCAGCAGCTCGGGACAGTCCATTGACGAGCAGTACTTC. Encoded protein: CASSSGQSIDEQYF. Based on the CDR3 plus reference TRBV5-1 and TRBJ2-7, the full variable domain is KAGVTQTPRYLIKTRGQQVTLSCSPISGHRSVSWYQQTPGQGLQFLFEYFSETQRNKGNFPGRFSGRQFSNSRSEMNVSTLELGDSALYLCASSSGQSIDEQYFGPGTRLTVT.

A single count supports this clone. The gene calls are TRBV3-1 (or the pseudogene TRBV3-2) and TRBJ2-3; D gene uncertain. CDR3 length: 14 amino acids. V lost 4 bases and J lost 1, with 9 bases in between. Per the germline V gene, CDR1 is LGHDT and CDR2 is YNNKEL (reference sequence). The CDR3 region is CASSPGTGTDTQYF. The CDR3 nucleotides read TGTGCCAGCAGCCCCGGTACCGGCACAGATACGCAGTATTTT.

The CDR3 protein is CASQTSGSRKGYNEQFF. The CDR3 nucleotides read TGTGCCAGCCAGACTAGCGGGAGTCGTAAGGGCTACAATGAGCAGTTCTTC. The V call is TRBV28, the J call TRBJ2-1; 12 bases line up with TRBD2. This CDR3 region has 17 residues. The ends lost 8 bases at V and 3 bases at J; junction bases unmatched: 11. Germline V gene sequence: CDR1 MDHEN, CDR2 SYDVKM.

This CDR3 is CASSEGGGSYEQYF. CDR3 nucleotides: TGTGCCAGCAGTGAAGGGGGCGGATCCTACGAGCAGTACTTC. V gene TRBV25-1 combines with J gene TRBJ2-7, with TRBD1 as a possible D gene (6 bases). Deletions cut 2 bases from V and 1 base from J, with 9 bases between. Germline CDR1 MGHDK, CDR2 SYGVNS. The CDR3 length is 14 residues.

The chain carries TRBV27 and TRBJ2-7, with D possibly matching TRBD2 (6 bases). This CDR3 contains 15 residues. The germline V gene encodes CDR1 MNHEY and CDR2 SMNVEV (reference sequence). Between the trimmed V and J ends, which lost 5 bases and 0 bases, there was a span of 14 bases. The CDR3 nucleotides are TGTGCCAGCAGTCCGCGGGATACCCTCTCCTACGAGCAGTACTTC. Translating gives CASSPRDTLSYEQYF.

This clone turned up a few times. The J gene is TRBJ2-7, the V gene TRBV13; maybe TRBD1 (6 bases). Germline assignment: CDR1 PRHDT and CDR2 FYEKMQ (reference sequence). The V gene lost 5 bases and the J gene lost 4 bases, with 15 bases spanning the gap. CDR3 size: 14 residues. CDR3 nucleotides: TGTGCCAGCAGCCCCCGACAGGACCGTTACGAGCAGTACTTC. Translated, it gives CASSPRQDRYEQYF.

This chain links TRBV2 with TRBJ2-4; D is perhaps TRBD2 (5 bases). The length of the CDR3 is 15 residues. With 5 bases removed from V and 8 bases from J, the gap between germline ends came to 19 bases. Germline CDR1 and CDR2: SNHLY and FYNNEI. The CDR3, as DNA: TGTGCCAGCAGTCCTAGCCCGGATCGGCGTGACATTCAGTACTTC. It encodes CASSPSPDRRDIQYF.

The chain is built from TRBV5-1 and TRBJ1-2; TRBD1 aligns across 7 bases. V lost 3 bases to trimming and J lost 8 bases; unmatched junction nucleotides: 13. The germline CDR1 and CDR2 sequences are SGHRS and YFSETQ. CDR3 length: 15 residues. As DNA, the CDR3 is TGCGCCAGCAGCTCGATGACAGGGATCCCTAGGGGCTACACCTTC. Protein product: CASSSMTGIPRGYTF.

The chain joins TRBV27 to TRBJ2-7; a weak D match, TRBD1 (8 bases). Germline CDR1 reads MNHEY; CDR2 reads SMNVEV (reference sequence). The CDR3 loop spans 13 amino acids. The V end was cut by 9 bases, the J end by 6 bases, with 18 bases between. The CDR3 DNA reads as TGTGCCAGATTCGACAGGGGAGGGTTCGAGCAGTACTTC. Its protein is CARFDRGGFEQYF.

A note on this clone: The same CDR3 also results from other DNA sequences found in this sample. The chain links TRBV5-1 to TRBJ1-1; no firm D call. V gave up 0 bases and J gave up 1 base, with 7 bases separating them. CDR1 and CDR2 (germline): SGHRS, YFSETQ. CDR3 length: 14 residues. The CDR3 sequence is CASSLAGGNTEAFF. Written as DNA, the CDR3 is TGCGCCAGCAGCTTGGCAGGAGGGAACACTGAAGCTTTCTTT.

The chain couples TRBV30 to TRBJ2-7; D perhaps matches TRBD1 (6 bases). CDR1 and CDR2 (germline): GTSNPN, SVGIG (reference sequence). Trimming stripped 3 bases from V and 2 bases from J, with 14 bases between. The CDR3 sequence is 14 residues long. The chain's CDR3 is CAWRNQGTAYEQYF. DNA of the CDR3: TGTGCCTGGAGGAACCAGGGGACCGCCTACGAGCAGTACTTC.

The chain's CDR3 is CASSFSAIYNEQFF. The CDR3 DNA is TGTGCCAGCAGTTTCAGCGCGATCTACAATGAGCAGTTCTTC. V usage is TRBV27 and J usage is TRBJ2-1; unclear D gene. Germline V CDR1 and CDR2: MNHEY, SMNVEV (reference sequence). Trimming took 3 bases from V and 3 from J, leaving 9 bases between them. The CDR3 has 14 amino acids.

CDR3 coding DNA: TGTGCCAGCAGCTCGGTAGTGGGGAGAAACACTGAAGCTTTCTTT. It is translated as CASSSVVGRNTEAFF. This chain links TRBV7-6 with TRBJ1-1; D uncertain. Trimming shortened V by 4 bases and J by 2 bases, and 14 bases separated the two germline ends. The CDR3 sequence is 15 residues long. The germline gives CDR1 SGHVS, CDR2 FNYEAQ.

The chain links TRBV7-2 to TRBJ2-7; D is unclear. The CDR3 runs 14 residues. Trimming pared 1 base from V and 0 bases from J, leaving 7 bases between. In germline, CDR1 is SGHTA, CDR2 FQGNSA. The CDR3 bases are TGTGCCAGCAGCTTAGACTTAAGCTCCTACGAGCAGTACTTC. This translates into CASSLDLSSYEQYF.

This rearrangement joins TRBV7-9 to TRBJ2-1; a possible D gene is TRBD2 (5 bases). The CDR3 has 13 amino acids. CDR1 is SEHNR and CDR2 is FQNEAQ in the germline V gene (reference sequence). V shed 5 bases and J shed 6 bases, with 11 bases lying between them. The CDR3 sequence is CASSERSVNEQFF. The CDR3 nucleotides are TGTGCCAGCAGCGAGCGGTCTGTCAATGAGCAGTTCTTC.